These 25 T cell receptor beta chains came from one sample sequenced in a study of neurological immune-mediated disorders. Via MiXCR, TCRdb re-called the 5' RACE reads, giving one row per CDR3 protein. The sample includes about 49,000 distinct CDR3 sequences, about an eighth of them seen just once. Time point denoted: longitudinal time-point 2. Sequenced: PBMCs. The receptors come from a male donor with HTLV-1-associated myelopathy (HAM/TSP).

This clonotype was seen repeatedly, ten times or more. The chain uses TRBV14 and TRBJ2-2; weak D call: TRBD2 (6 bases). CDR3 length equals 16 residues. Trimming stripped 0 bases from V and 1 base from J, with 9 bases between. Germline V CDR1 and CDR2: SGHDN, FVKESK. CDR3 DNA: TGTGCCAGCAGCCAAGAGGAGGGGCTGAACACCGGGGAGCTGTTTTTT. Translated, it gives CASSQEEGLNTGELFF.

This clonotype was counted at least ten times. The chain is built from TRBV6-2 or TRBV6-3 and TRBJ2-2; D is undetermined. Germline V gene lookup returns CDR1 MNHEY and CDR2 SVGEGT. V lost 2 bases and J 0 bases, leaving 13 bases between the germline ends. CDR3 length: 17 amino acids. The CDR3 sequence is CASSYQPGRPNTGELFF. The CDR3 DNA reads as TGTGCCAGCAGTTACCAGCCGGGCAGGCCGAACACCGGGGAGCTGTTTTTT.

This clonotype was seen at least ten times. The chain carries TRBV7-2 and TRBJ2-5, with D possibly TRBD1 on 5 matching bases. V was clipped by 1 base and J by 3 bases, with 9 bases between them. The CDR3 loop spans 14 amino acids. Germline assignment: CDR1 SGHTA and CDR2 FQGNSA. The CDR3 loop reads CASSLGGREETQYF. Here the CDR3 DNA reads TGTGCCAGCAGCTTAGGTGGCAGGGAAGAGACCCAGTACTTC.

This clonotype was detected ten times or more. The chain employs TRBV20-1 and TRBJ1-1; D may be TRBD1 (6 bases). The CDR3 has 12 amino acids. The germline gives CDR1 DFQATT, CDR2 SNEGSKA (reference sequence). V was cut by 6 bases and J by 0 bases, with 8 bases left in between. The CDR3, as DNA: TGCAGTGCAAGGACAGTGAACACTGAAGCTTTCTTT. Amino acids: CSARTVNTEAFF.

This clonotype was detected ten times or more. The chain has TRBV15 and TRBJ1-2; D gene unclear. Germline CDR1 and CDR2: LNHNV and YYDKDF (reference sequence). The CDR3 has 15 amino acids. V was pared by 0 bases and J by 8 bases, with 16 bases between. Written as DNA, the CDR3 is TGTGCCACCAGCAGAGATCCTACTCCCTTGGCGGGCTACACCTTC. Residues: CATSRDPTPLAGYTF.

Ten or more counts support this clonotype. The V gene is TRBV5-1, the J gene TRBJ1-2, with 7 bases aligning to TRBD1. Trimming at V came to 2 bases and at J to 3 bases, leaving 1 base not matched to a gene. Germline V gene data show CDR1 as SGHRS and CDR2 as YFSETQ. This CDR3 spans 13 amino acids. The CDR3 reads CASSFGTDYGYTF. CDR3 DNA: TGCGCCAGCAGCTTTGGGACAGACTATGGCTACACCTTC.

This clonotype was detected many times. The rearrangement links TRBV6-5 to TRBJ1-4, with D maybe TRBD1 (5 bases). The CDR3 runs to 13 residues. Trimming cost V 6 bases and J 6 bases, with 11 bases left between them. CDR1 MNHEY and CDR2 SVGAGI come from the germline V gene. The CDR3 DNA sequence: TGTGCCAGCAGAGGGGACCCGGATGAAAAACTGTTTTTT. It yields the protein CASRGDPDEKLFF.

Ten or more counts support this clonotype. The rearrangement uses TRBV11-2 and TRBJ1-2; D remains unclear. V was pared by 0 bases and J by 4 bases, with 6 bases between. The CDR3 loop spans 13 amino acids. Per germline, CDR1 SGHAT and CDR2 FQNNGV. DNA for the CDR3: TGTGCCAGCAGCTTAGAGTTGGGCTATGGCTACACCTTC. This translates into CASSLELGYGYTF.

This clonotype was found many times. This rearrangement joins TRBV2 to TRBJ1-5; D is unclear. Germline values: CDR1 SNHLY, CDR2 FYNNEI. Trimming took 2 bases from V and 5 from J, leaving 10 bases between them. The CDR3 spans 14 residues. This CDR3 reads CASSEWTSDQPQHF. DNA for the CDR3: TGTGCCAGCAGTGAATGGACCTCGGATCAGCCCCAGCATTTT.

This clonotype appeared a few times. The chain links TRBV18 to TRBJ2-1; D is uncertain. CDR1 and CDR2 (germline): KGHSH, LQKENI. The CDR3 has 12 residues. Trimming pared 5 bases from V and 4 bases from J, leaving 6 bases between. CDR3 coding DNA: TGTGCCAGCTCAACCTCATACAATGAGCAGTTCTTC. Translation gives CASSTSYNEQFF.

Concerning this clonotype itself: This sequence may be a read error, since a much larger clone differs from it by one base. The chain has TRBV20-1 and TRBJ1-2, with D uncertain. The CDR3 is made up of 13 amino acids. Germline V gene lookup returns CDR1 DFQATT and CDR2 SNEGSKA (reference sequence). V dropped 7 bases and J dropped 4 bases, with 16 bases sitting between them. The CDR3 reads CSDLRPGSYGYTF. The CDR3 nucleotides are TGCAGTGACCTCCGACCGGGAAGCTATGGCTACACCTTC.

In this sample, this clonotype turned up many times. V and J are TRBV29-1 and TRBJ2-4, with D uncertain. Trimming took off 4 bases at V and 10 bases at J, with 8 bases between the two ends. This CDR3 comprises 10 residues. Germline V gene lookup returns CDR1 SQVTM and CDR2 ANQGSEA. DNA for the CDR3: TGCAGCGTTGGGGGTCCAATTCAGTACTTC. This encodes CSVGGPIQYF.

Ten or more counts support this clonotype. Being one base from a much bigger clone, this may be a read error. J is TRBJ2-4 and V is TRBV5-1; no clear D. Germline loops: CDR1 SGHRS, CDR2 YFSETQ. V was pared by 3 bases and J by 0 bases, with 7 bases between. CDR3 length equals 14 residues. CDR3 nucleotide sequence: TGCGCCAGCAGCTGGATGGTAGCCAAAAACATTCAGTACTTC. This encodes CASSWMVAKNIQYF.

There are many counts of this clonotype. This chain connects TRBV12-3 or TRBV12-4 to TRBJ1-1; 10 bases line up with TRBD1. V was pared by 5 bases and J by 7 bases, with 4 bases of the junction left unmatched. The CDR3 consists of 13 residues. This CDR3 reads CASSPGQGFEAFF. In DNA form, the CDR3 reads TGTGCCAGCAGTCCGGGACAGGGGTTTGAAGCTTTCTTT.

This clonotype was detected ten times or more. V is TRBV20-1 and J is TRBJ2-1, with 7 positions matching TRBD2. From germline, CDR1 is DFQATT and CDR2 SNEGSKA (reference sequence). This CDR3 has 14 amino acids. V was pared by 2 bases and J by 5 bases, with 6 bases of the junction left unmatched. CDR3 sequence reads: CSARPAGTDNEQFF. CDR3 DNA: TGCAGTGCTAGACCAGCGGGGACGGACAATGAGCAGTTCTTC.

A few counts support this clonotype. The V call is TRBV20-1, the J call TRBJ2-2; D unclear. Per germline, CDR1 DFQATT and CDR2 SNEGSKA (reference sequence). CDR3 size: 14 residues. V shed 3 bases and J shed 0 bases, with 8 bases lying between them. The CDR3 coding sequence is TGCAGTGCTAGTTTACTATCGAACACCGGGGAGCTGTTTTTT. Amino acid sequence: CSASLLSNTGELFF.

This clonotype was detected ten times or more. The V gene is TRBV20-1, the J gene TRBJ1-5; D possibly corresponds to TRBD1 (6 bases). The V end was cut by 0 bases, the J end by 7 bases, with 13 bases between. The germline V gene has CDR1 DFQATT and CDR2 SNEGSKA (reference sequence). This CDR3 is built from 14 residues. Written as DNA, the CDR3 is TGCAGTGCTAGAGACGGGGGAGGGGGACAGCCCCAGCATTTT. Translation gives CSARDGGGGQPQHF.

The table lists this clonotype with many counts. The genes are TRBV20-1 and TRBJ1-6; TRBD1 is a possible D gene (6 bases). The CDR3 consists of 14 residues. Germline-derived CDR1 and CDR2 are DFQATT and SNEGSKA (reference sequence). The V end was cut by 0 bases, the J end by 13 bases, with 16 bases between. The CDR3 DNA follows: TGCAGTGCTAGAGATCACCCGGGGGGCGGCCCCCTCCACTTT. Its translation is CSARDHPGGGPLHF.

This clonotype appeared many times. The chain links TRBV20-1 to TRBJ2-1, with 10 bases fitting TRBD2. The V gene's germline CDR1 is DFQATT and CDR2 SNEGSKA (reference sequence). After removal of 4 bases from V and 4 bases from J, the junction contained 1 base not matched to a gene. The CDR3 covers 13 residues. The CDR3 loop reads CSATSGGYNEQFF. In nucleotides, the CDR3 is TGCAGTGCTACTAGCGGGGGATACAATGAGCAGTTCTTC.

This clonotype has a count of ten or more. Here the CDR3 DNA reads TGTGCCAGCAGCCCTACCCCCGGACAGGGGGGGAACACTGAAGCTTTCTTT. It encodes CASSPTPGQGGNTEAFF. This chain connects TRBV6-6 to TRBJ1-1, with 10 bases aligning to TRBD1. Germline assignment: CDR1 MNHNY and CDR2 SVGAGI (reference sequence). The V and J ends lost 6 bases and 1 base, in that order; junction bases with no gene match: 11. CDR3 size: 17 residues.

This clonotype was recorded many times. The CDR3 nucleotides read TGTGCCAGCAGCCAAGTTCAGGGGCTACCCTACAATGAGCAGTTCTTC. It is translated as CASSQVQGLPYNEQFF. V is TRBV3-1 and J is TRBJ2-1; tentative D call: TRBD1 (6 bases). The V end was cut by 1 base, the J end by 2 bases, with 12 bases between. CDR1 LGHDT and CDR2 YNNKEL come from the germline V gene (reference sequence). This CDR3 is built from 16 residues.

There are many counts of this clonotype. The chain recombines TRBV5-1 with TRBJ2-7; perhaps D is TRBD1 or TRBD2 (5 bases each). V was clipped by 0 bases and J by 2 bases, with 15 bases between them. The germline V gene has CDR1 SGHRS and CDR2 YFSETQ. This CDR3 comprises 16 residues. CDR3: CASSLAPGTDTYEQYF. CDR3 nucleotide sequence: TGCGCCAGCAGCTTGGCCCCCGGGACGGATACCTACGAGCAGTACTTC.

In its sample, this clonotype was seen many times. This chain connects TRBV29-1 to TRBJ2-7, with D perhaps given as TRBD1 or TRBD2 (5 bases each). The CDR3 totals 12 residues. Between the trimmed V and J ends, which lost 1 base and 2 bases, there was a span of 6 bases. Per the germline V gene, CDR1 is SQVTM and CDR2 is ANQGSEA. This CDR3 reads CSVEVGAYEQYF. The CDR3 DNA sequence: TGCAGCGTTGAAGTGGGGGCCTACGAGCAGTACTTC.

This clonotype was recorded at least ten times. The chain carries TRBV12-3 or TRBV12-4 and TRBJ2-3, with 13 bases lining up with TRBD2. The V segment lost 5 bases and the J segment 3 bases; nucleotides outside the gene matches: 5. This CDR3 has 16 residues. The CDR3 region has the DNA TGTGCCAGCAGTCCGGGGGGACTAGCGGGGACAGATACGCAGTATTTT. As protein: CASSPGGLAGTDTQYF.

This clonotype was seen repeatedly, ten times or more. The CDR3 DNA reads TGTGCCAGCAGCCTATGGGACAGGGGCTACGAGCAGTACTTC. Protein product: CASSLWDRGYEQYF. The chain recombines TRBV3-1 with TRBJ2-7; 10 nucleotides agree with TRBD1. Unmatched junction bases numbered 3, after V lost 4 bases and J lost 3 bases. Germline V CDR1 and CDR2: LGHDT, YNNKEL (reference sequence). The CDR3 is 14 amino acids.